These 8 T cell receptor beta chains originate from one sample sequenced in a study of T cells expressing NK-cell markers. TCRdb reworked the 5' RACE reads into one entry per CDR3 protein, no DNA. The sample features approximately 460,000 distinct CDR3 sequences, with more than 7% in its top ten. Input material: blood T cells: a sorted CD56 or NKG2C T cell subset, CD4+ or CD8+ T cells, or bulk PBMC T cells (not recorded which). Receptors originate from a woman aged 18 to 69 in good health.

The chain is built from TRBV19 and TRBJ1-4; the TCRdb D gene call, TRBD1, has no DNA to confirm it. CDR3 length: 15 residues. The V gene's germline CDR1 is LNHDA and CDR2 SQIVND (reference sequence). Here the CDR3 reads CASTDGRGRGEKLFF.

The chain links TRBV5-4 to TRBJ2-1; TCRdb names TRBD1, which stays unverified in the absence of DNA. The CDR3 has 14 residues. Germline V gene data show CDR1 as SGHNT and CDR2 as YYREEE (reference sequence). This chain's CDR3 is CASSTKTGRNEQFF.

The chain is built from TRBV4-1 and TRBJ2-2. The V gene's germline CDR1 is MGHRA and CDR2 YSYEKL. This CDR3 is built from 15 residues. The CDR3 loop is CASSLEDQNTGELFF.

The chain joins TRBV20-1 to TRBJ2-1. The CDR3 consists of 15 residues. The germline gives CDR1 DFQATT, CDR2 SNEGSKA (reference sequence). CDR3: CSARDSGRPYNEQFF.

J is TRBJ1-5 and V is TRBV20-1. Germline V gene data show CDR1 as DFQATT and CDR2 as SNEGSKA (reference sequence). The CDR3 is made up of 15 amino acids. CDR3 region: CSAGVGKVSNQPQHF.

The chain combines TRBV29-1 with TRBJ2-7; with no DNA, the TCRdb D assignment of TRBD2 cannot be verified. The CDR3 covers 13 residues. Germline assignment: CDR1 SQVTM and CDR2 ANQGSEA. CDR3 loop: CSVPGGMKYEQYF.

CDR3 protein: CASSRARSGGVIQYF. The chain combines TRBV25-1 with TRBJ2-4; TCRdb's D call of TRBD1 is untestable without DNA. The CDR3 loop spans 15 amino acids. Germline assignment: CDR1 MGHDK and CDR2 SYGVNS.

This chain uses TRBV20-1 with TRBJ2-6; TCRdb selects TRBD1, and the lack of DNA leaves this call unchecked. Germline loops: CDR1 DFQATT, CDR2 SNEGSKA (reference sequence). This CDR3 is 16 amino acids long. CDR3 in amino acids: CRPRDRGPSGANVLTF.